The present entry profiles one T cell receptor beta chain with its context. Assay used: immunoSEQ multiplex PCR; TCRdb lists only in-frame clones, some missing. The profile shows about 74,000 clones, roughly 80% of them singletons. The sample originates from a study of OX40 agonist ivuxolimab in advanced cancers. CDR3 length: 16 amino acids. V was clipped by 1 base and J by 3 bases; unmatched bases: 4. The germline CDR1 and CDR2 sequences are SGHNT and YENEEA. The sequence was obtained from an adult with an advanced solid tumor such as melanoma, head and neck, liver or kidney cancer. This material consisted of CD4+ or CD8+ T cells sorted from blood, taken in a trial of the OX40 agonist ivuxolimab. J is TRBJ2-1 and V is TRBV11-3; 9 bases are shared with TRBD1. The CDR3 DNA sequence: TGTGCCAGCAGCTTAGGGGGGACAGGGAACTACAATGAGCAGTTCTTC. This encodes CASSLGGTGNYNEQFF.